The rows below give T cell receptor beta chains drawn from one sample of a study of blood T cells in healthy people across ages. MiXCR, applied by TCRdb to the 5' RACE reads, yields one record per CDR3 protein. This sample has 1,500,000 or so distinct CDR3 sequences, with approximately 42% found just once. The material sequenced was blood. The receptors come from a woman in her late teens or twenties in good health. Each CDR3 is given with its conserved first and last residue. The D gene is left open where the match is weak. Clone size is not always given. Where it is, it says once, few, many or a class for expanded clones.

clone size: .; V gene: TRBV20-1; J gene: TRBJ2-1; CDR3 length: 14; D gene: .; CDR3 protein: CSARTRGWGNEQFF; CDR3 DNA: TGCAGTGCTAGAACACGGGGGTGGGGGAATGAGCAGTTCTTC
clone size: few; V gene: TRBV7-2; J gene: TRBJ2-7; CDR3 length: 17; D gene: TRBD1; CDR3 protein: CASSPWTGAISSYEQYF; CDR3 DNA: TGTGCCAGCAGCCCATGGACAGGGGCCATTAGCTCCTACGAGCAGTACTTC
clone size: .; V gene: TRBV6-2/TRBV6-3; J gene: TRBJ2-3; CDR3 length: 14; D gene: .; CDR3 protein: CASTQGGGANTQYF; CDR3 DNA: TGTGCCAGCACTCAAGGCGGAGGGGCAAATACGCAGTATTTT
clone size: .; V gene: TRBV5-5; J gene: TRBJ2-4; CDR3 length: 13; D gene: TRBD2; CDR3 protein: CACSGGVRNIQYF; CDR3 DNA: TGTGCCTGCAGCGGGGGGGTGAGGAACATTCAGTACTTC
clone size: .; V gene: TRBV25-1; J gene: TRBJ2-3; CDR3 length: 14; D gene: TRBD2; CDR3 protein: CASSEAQLASTQYF; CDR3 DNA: TGTGCCAGCAGTGAAGCCCAACTAGCGTCTACGCAGTATTTT
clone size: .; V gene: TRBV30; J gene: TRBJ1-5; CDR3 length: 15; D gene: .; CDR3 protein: CAWSVRGDYNQPQHF; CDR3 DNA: TGTGCCTGGAGTGTACGAGGGGACTACAATCAGCCCCAGCATTTT
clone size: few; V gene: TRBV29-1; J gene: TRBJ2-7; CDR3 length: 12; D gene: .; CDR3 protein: CSVLLSNHEQYF; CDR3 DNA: TGCAGCGTCCTTCTGTCTAACCACGAGCAGTACTTC
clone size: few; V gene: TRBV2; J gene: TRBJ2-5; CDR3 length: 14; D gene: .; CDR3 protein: CASSDTGDQETQYF; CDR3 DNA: TGTGCCAGCAGTGATACAGGAGACCAAGAGACCCAGTACTTC
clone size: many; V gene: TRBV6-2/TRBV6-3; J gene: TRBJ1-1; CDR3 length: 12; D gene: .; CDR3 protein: CASKTGNTEAFF; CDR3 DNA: TGTGCCAGCAAAACAGGGAACACTGAAGCTTTCTTT
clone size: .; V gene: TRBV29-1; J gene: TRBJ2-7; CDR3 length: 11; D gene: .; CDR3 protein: CSVKLSYEQYF; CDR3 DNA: TGCAGCGTTAAACTTTCCTACGAGCAGTACTTC
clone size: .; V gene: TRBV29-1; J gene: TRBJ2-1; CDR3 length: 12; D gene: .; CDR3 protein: CSGCIWDNEQFF; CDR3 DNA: TGCAGCGGGTGCATATGGGACAATGAGCAGTTCTTC
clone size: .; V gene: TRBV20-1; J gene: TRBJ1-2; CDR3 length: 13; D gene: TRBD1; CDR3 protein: CSALTVTGSGYTF; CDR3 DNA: TGCAGTGCCTTGACTGTGACAGGGTCTGGCTACACCTTC
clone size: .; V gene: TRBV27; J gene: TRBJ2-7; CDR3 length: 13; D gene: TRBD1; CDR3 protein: CASSWTGIHEQYF; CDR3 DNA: TGTGCCAGCAGTTGGACAGGGATCCACGAGCAGTACTTC
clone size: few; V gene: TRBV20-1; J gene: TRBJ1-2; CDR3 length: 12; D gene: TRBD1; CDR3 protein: CSATTGGNGYTF; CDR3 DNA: TGCAGTGCTACAACAGGGGGCAATGGCTACACCTTC
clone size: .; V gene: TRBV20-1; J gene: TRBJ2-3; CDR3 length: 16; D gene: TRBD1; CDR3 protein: CSARDPRQGARDTQYF; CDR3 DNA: TGCAGTGCTAGAGATCCGAGGCAGGGGGCAAGAGATACGCAGTATTTT
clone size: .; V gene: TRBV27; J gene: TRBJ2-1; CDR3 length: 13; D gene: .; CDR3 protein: CASSTWGGGEQFF; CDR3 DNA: TGTGCCAGCAGCACGTGGGGCGGCGGTGAGCAGTTCTTC
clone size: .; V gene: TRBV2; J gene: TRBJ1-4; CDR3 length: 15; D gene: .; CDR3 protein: CASSAGQRVNEKLFF; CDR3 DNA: TGTGCCAGCAGTGCTGGACAGCGGGTTAATGAAAAACTGTTTTTT
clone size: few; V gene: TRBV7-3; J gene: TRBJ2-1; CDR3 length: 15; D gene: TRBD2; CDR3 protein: CASSSTSGEYNEQFF; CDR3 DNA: TGTGCCAGCAGCTCTACTAGCGGGGAGTACAATGAGCAGTTCTTC
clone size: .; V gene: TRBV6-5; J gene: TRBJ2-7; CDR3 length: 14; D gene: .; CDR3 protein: CASSYRTVSYEQYF; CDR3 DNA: TGTGCCAGCAGTTACAGGACGGTCTCCTACGAGCAGTACTTC